Listed below are T cell receptor beta chains from one sample, sequenced in a study of blood T cells in healthy people across ages. Each CDR3 protein is one row after TCRdb ran MiXCR on the 5' RACE reads. The sample lists about 670,000 distinct CDR3 sequences; around 38% were seen once. The sequencing input was blood. All receptors come from an elderly man in good health. Each CDR3 is given without its conserved first and last residue. Fields, in order: J gene, V gene, CDR3 protein.

J: TRBJ2-1
V: TRBV5-1
CDR3: ASSKGDNNEQF

J: TRBJ2-1
V: TRBV25-1
CDR3: ASSENPGGEQF

J: TRBJ2-5
V: TRBV7-8
CDR3: ASSLRVIEQETQY

J: TRBJ1-6
V: TRBV20-1
CDR3: SARDLIRSVLH

J: TRBJ2-5
V: TRBV7-6
CDR3: ASSRTGGVKTQY

J: TRBJ1-4
V: TRBV4-3
CDR3: ASSRGGGSNEKLF

J: TRBJ2-2
V: TRBV7-2
CDR3: ASSLTRGRRGGLTGELF

J: TRBJ2-1
V: TRBV7-2
CDR3: ASSLSLASGSGYNEQF

J: TRBJ1-2
V: TRBV27
CDR3: ASSIAGQGYGYT

J: TRBJ2-1
V: TRBV6-6
CDR3: ASSYRGGNEQF

J: TRBJ2-4
V: TRBV25-1
CDR3: ASSGLDRGGIQY

J: TRBJ2-3
V: TRBV12-3/TRBV12-4
CDR3: ASSRTSGTVGDTQY

J: TRBJ2-3
V: TRBV28
CDR3: ATTSPGRATSADTQY

J: TRBJ2-2
V: TRBV27
CDR3: ASSFRTSGRPNTGELF

J: TRBJ2-1
V: TRBV6-2/TRBV6-3
CDR3: ASSYDTPGEQF

J: TRBJ2-7
V: TRBV7-2
CDR3: ASSLNMGSYEQY

J: TRBJ1-5
V: TRBV20-1
CDR3: SAPEGLNQPQH

J: TRBJ2-5
V: TRBV6-2/TRBV6-3
CDR3: ASSPGTAGTQY

J: TRBJ2-5
V: TRBV15
CDR3: ATRLAGAGAETQY

J: TRBJ1-4
V: TRBV12-3/TRBV12-4
CDR3: ASSPGGFGEKLF

J: TRBJ1-1
V: TRBV7-2
CDR3: ASSLAAYTEAF

J: TRBJ1-2
V: TRBV6-1
CDR3: ASSDPLTVYYGYT

J: TRBJ2-6
V: TRBV6-1
CDR3: ASSPTLLRGSGANVLT

J: TRBJ2-7
V: TRBV18
CDR3: ASSPRTAVSTEQY

J: TRBJ2-3
V: TRBV7-9
CDR3: ASSLRAVLTSTDTQY

J: TRBJ2-6
V: TRBV11-2
CDR3: ASSLSGGAGANVLT

J: TRBJ2-1
V: TRBV11-1
CDR3: ASSVSVADNEQF

J: TRBJ2-5
V: TRBV7-2
CDR3: ASSLAGLREGETQY

J: TRBJ1-2
V: TRBV5-6
CDR3: ASSLWTGISYGYT

J: TRBJ1-4
V: TRBV4-1
CDR3: ASSQTEEEKLF

J: TRBJ2-3
V: TRBV20-1
CDR3: SATTPAGTGGTDTQY

J: TRBJ2-3
V: TRBV7-9
CDR3: ASSPQGRTQY

J: TRBJ1-3
V: TRBV4-2
CDR3: ASSQDRLSGNTIY

J: TRBJ2-5
V: TRBV7-9
CDR3: ASSPGTGGVETQY

J: TRBJ1-2
V: TRBV6-5
CDR3: ASRPAGGYYGYT

J: TRBJ1-6
V: TRBV20-1
CDR3: SAKGQGYGSPLH

J: .
V: TRBV6-1
CDR3: ASSEAPGFSYEQY